This T cell receptor (beta chain) was sequenced for a study of Graves' ophthalmopathy and Graves' hyperthyroidism. Between the trimmed V and J ends, which lost 0 bases and 3 bases, there was a span of 8 bases. The CDR3 spans 15 residues. Germline CDR1 is LNHNV and CDR2 is YYDKDF (reference sequence). Scientists amplified the TCR beta CDR3 regions from RNA transcripts. The authors performed first-round RT-PCR with HTBI primers and then a second-round multiplex PCR. TCRdb redid the calling of the multiplex PCR reads with MiXCR, one entry per CDR3 protein. The data show roughly 410,000 distinct CDR3 sequences, 15% seen once. Study results and caveats: Blood contained most expanded thyroid clonotypes exceeding 0.001 frequency.

This clonotype was counted at least ten times. What it recognizes is unknown. Researchers classed hyperthyroidism as stable given no ophthalmopathy within 18 months of follow-up. Diagnostic conclusions were grounded in clinical symptoms, serum thyroxine, TRAb, thyroid ultrasound and orbital computed tomography. The specimen sequenced was peripheral blood. The sequence came from a woman aged 18-35 years with stable Graves' hyperthyroidism. This chain joins TRBV15 and TRBJ1-4; no clear D. DNA of the CDR3: TGTGCCACCAGCAGAGATATGGGCCCTAATGAAAAACTGTTTTTT. Protein: CATSRDMGPNEKLFF. Supplemented by reference TRBV15 and TRBJ1-4, the full variable domain reads DAMVIQNPRYQVTQFGKPVTLSCSQTLNHNVMYWYQQKSSQAPKLLFHYYDKDFNNEADTPDNFQSRRPNTSFCFLDIRSPGLGDTAMYLCATSRDMGPNEKLFFGSGTQLSVL.